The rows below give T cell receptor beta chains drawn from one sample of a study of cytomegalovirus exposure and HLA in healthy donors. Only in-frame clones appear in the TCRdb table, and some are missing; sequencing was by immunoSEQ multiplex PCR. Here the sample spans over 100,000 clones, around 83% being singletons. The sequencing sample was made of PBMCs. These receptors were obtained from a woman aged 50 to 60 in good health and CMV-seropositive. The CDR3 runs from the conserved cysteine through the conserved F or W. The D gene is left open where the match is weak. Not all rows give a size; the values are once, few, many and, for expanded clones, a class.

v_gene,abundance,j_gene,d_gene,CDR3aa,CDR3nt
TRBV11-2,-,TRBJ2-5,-,CASSFERDSQYF,TGTGCCAGCAGCTTCGAGCGAGATTCCCAGTACTTC
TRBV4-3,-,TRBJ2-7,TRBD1,CASSHQPGQRAYEQYF,TGCGCCAGCAGCCACCAGCCGGGACAGAGAGCCTACGAGCAGTACTTC
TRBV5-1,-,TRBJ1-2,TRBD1,CASSEDRPPNYGYTF,TGCGCCAGCAGCGAGGACAGGCCGCCTAACTATGGCTACACCTTC
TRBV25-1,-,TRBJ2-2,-,CASSDGVDHSTGELFF,TGTGCCAGCAGTGACGGAGTTGACCACTCCACCGGGGAGCTGTTTTTT
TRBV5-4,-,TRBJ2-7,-,CASSHKKGGYEQYF,TGTGCCAGCAGCCATAAGAAAGGAGGGTACGAGCAGTACTTC
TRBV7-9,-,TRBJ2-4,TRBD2,CASSFYAGVENIQYF,TGTGCCAGCAGCTTTTATGCGGGAGTTGAAAACATTCAGTACTTC
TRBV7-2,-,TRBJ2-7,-,CASSSYRDSPYEQYF,TGTGCCAGCAGTTCTTACCGGGACTCGCCCTACGAGCAGTACTTC
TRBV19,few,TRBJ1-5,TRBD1,CASSIGATGIQPQHF,TGTGCCAGTAGTATAGGAGCGACAGGGATTCAGCCCCAGCATTTT
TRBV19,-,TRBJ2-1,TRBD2,CASSTLAGAINEQFF,TGTGCCAGTAGTACCTTAGCGGGAGCCATCAATGAGCAGTTCTTC
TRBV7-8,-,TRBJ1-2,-,CASSFATGGIGYTF,TGTGCCAGCAGCTTCGCGACGGGGGGAATAGGCTACACCTTC
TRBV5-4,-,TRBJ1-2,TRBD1,CASSSGQALYGYTF,TGTGCCAGCAGCTCTGGACAGGCCCTCTATGGCTACACCTTC
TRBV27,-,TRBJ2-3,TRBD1,CASSSKDPGQPTDTQYF,TGTGCCAGCAGTTCGAAGGATCCGGGACAGCCCACAGATACGCAGTATTTT
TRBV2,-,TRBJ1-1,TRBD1,CASSDLSDRVDTEAFF,TGTGCCAGCAGTGACCTCTCGGACAGGGTGGATACTGAAGCTTTCTTT
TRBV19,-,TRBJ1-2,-,CASSHPPRVFGYTF,TGTGCCAGTAGCCACCCCCCCCGCGTGTTTGGCTACACCTTC
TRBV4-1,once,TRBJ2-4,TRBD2,CASSQDVSGTYSKNIQYF,TGCGCCAGCAGCCAAGATGTAAGCGGGACCTACTCCAAAAACATTCAGTACTTC
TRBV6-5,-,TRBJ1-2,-,CASSDRESGYTF,TGTGCCAGCAGTGATCGTGAGTCGGGCTACACCTTC
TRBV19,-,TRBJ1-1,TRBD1,CASSSPYRGDTEAFF,TGTGCCAGTAGTTCGCCATACAGGGGTGACACTGAAGCTTTCTTT
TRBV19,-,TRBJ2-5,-,CASSAIAEQETQYF,TGTGCCAGTAGTGCTATAGCGGAGCAAGAGACCCAGTACTTC
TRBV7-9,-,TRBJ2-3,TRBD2,CASSLRSLAGDTQYF,TGTGCCAGCAGCTTAAGGTCCCTAGCGGGAGATACGCAGTATTTT
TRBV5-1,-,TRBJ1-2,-,CASSFITGDPGYTF,TGCGCCAGCAGTTTCATTACAGGAGATCCTGGCTACACCTTC
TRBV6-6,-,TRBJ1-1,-,CASSYTRDTEAFF,TGTGCCAGCAGTTACACCCGGGACACTGAAGCTTTCTTT
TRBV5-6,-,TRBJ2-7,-,CASSLFGETYEQYF,TGTGCCAGCAGCTTGTTTGGAGAGACCTACGAGCAGTACTTC
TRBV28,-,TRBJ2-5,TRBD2,CASSSPGGSGRWTQYF,TGTGCCAGCAGTTCCCCCGGGGGGAGCGGGAGATGGACCCAGTACTTC
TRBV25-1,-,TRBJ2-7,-,CASSPSRAYEQYF,TGTGCCAGCAGTCCGAGCCGGGCCTACGAGCAGTACTTC
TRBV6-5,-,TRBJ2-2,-,CASSYTGYGTGELFF,TGTGCCAGCAGTTATACAGGGTACGGCACCGGGGAGCTGTTTTTT
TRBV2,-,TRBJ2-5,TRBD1,CASSEPRRGGGPWTQYF,TGTGCCAGCAGTGAACCACGCCGAGGGGGCGGGCCTTGGACCCAGTACTTC
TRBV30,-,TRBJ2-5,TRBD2,CALGLAGIQETQYF,TGTGCCTTGGGCTTAGCGGGGATCCAAGAGACCCAGTACTTC
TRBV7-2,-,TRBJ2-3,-,CASSQLERTQYF,TGTGCCAGCAGCCAACTAGAGCGTACGCAGTATTTT
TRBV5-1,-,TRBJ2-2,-,CASSLFTSNTGELFF,TGCGCCAGCAGCTTGTTTACTAGCAACACCGGGGAGCTGTTTTTT
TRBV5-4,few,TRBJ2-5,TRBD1,CASSIRTGRMGETQYF,TGTGCCAGCAGCATCCGGACAGGGAGGATGGGGGAGACCCAGTACTTC
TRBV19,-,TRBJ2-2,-,CASRRVGGTGELFF,TGTGCCAGTAGAAGGGTCGGGGGCACCGGGGAGCTGTTTTTT
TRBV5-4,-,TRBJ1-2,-,CASSLAIGRTNYGYTF,TGTGCCAGCAGCTTGGCTATTGGGAGAACTAACTATGGCTACACCTTC
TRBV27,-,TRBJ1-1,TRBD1,CASRLDRRLTEAFF,TGTGCCAGCAGATTGGACAGGCGGTTAACTGAAGCTTTCTTT
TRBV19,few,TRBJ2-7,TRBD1,CASSITGTGGNEQYF,TGTGCCAGTAGTATTACCGGGACAGGGGGGAACGAGCAGTACTTC
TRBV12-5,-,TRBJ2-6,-,CASGLLKTNLSGANGLTF,TGTGCTAGTGGTTTGTTAAAGACAAACCTCTCTGGGGCCAACGGCCTGACTTTC
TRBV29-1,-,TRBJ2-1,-,CSVGQPTGSYNEQFF,TGCAGCGTAGGACAACCAACGGGCTCCTACAATGAGCAGTTCTTC
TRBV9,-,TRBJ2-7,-,CASRRDLPYEQYF,TGTGCCAGCAGACGGGACTTACCCTACGAGCAGTACTTC
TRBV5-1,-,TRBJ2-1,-,CASSLERSYNEQFF,TGCGCCAGCAGCTTGGAGCGGAGCTACAATGAGCAGTTCTTC
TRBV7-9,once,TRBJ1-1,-,CASSSGLLNTEAFF,TGTGCCAGCAGCTCGGGACTCTTGAACACTGAAGCTTTCTTT
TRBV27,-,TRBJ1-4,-,CASTWNGGEKLFF,TGTGCCAGCACCTGGAACGGGGGTGAAAAACTGTTTTTT
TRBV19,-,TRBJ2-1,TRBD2,CASSIRAGTRGNEQFF,TGTGCCAGTAGTATACGGGCCGGGACTAGGGGCAATGAGCAGTTCTTC
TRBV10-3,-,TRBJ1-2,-,CAISEQQGSRDGYTF,TGTGCCATCAGTGAGCAACAGGGAAGCCGTGATGGCTACACCTTC
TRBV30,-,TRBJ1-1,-,CAWKSDSYTEAFF,TGTGCCTGGAAGTCGGACAGCTACACTGAAGCTTTCTTT
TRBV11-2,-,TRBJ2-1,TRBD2,CASSLLAGVINEQFF,TGTGCCAGCAGTTTACTAGCGGGAGTTATCAATGAGCAGTTCTTC
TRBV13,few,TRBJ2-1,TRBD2,CASSSYARLAAYNEQFF,TGTGCCAGCAGCTCGTACGCCCGGCTAGCGGCGTACAATGAGCAGTTCTTC
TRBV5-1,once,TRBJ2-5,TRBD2,CASSPLTTSGGVETQYF,TGCGCCAGCAGCCCCCTCACGACTAGCGGGGGCGTAGAGACCCAGTACTTC
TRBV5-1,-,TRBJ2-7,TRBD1,CASSLQGARAYEQYF,TGCGCCAGCAGCTTACAGGGGGCGCGGGCCTACGAGCAGTACTTC
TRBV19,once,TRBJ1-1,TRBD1,CASRDRVNTEAFF,TGTGCCAGTAGGGACAGGGTGAACACTGAAGCTTTCTTT
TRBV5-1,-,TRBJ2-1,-,CASSAGAPVSEQFF,TGCGCCAGCAGCGCCGGAGCGCCAGTGTCTGAGCAGTTCTTC
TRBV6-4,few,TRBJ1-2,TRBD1,CASSDTDRGHGYTF,TGTGCCAGCAGTGACACAGACAGGGGGCATGGCTACACCTTC
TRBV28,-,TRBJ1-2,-,CASRGVNYGYTF,TGTGCCAGCAGAGGGGTTAACTATGGCTACACCTTC